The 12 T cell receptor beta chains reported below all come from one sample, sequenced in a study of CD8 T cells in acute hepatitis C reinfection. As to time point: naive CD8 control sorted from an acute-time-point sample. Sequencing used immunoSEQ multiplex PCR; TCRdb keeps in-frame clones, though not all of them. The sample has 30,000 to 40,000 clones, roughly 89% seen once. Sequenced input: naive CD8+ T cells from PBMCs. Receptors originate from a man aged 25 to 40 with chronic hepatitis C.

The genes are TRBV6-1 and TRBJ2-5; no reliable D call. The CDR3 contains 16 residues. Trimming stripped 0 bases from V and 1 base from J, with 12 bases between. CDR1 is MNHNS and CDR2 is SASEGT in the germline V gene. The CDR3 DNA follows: TGTGCCAGCAGTGAAGCAGCCTCCAGACCCCAAGAGACCCAGTACTTC. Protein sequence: CASSEAASRPQETQYF.

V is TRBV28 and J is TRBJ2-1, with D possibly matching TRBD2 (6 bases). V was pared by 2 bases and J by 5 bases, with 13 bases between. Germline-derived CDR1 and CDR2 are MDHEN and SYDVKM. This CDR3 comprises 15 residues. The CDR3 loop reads CASSLNYGTHNEQFF. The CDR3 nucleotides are TGTGCCAGCAGTTTAAATTACGGGACTCACAATGAGCAGTTCTTC.

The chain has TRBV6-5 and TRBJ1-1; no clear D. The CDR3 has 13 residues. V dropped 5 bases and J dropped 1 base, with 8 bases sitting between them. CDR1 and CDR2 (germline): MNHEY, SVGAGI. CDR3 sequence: CASSPPGNTEAFF. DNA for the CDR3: TGTGCCAGCAGTCCCCCGGGGAACACTGAAGCTTTCTTT.

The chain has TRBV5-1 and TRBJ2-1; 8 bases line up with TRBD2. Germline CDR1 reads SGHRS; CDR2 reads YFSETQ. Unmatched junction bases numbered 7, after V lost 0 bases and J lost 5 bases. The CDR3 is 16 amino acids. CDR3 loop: CASSLEASGRHNEQFF. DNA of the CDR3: TGCGCCAGCAGCTTGGAGGCGAGCGGGAGACACAATGAGCAGTTCTTC.

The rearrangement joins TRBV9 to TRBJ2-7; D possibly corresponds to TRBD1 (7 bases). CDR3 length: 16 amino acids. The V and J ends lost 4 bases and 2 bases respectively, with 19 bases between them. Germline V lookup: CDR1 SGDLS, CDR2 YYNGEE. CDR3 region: CASSPRDSEYPYEQYF. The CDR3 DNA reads TGTGCCAGCAGCCCGCGGGACAGCGAATATCCCTACGAGCAGTACTTC. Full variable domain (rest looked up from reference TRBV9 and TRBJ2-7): DSGVTQTPKHLITATGQRVTLRCSPRSGDLSVYWYQQSLDQGLQFLIQYYNGEERAKGNILERFSAQQFPDLHSELNLSSLELGDSALYFCASSPRDSEYPYEQYFGPGTRLTVT.

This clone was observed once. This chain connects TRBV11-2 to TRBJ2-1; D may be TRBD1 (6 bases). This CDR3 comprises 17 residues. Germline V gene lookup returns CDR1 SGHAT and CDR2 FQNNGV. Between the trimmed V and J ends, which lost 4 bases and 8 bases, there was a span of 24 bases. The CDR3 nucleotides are TGTGCCAGCAGCTCCTACCTTCCCCCGACAGGTTACTATGAGCAGTTCTTC. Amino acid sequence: CASSSYLPPTGYYEQFF.

CDR3 region: CASSGLSSYEQYF. As DNA, the CDR3 is TGTGCCAGTTCAGGGCTCAGCTCCTACGAGCAGTACTTC. J is TRBJ2-7 and V is TRBV19, with D possibly being TRBD1 (5 bases). The CDR3 sequence is 13 residues long. Germline V gene sequence: CDR1 LNHDA, CDR2 SQIVND (reference sequence). Deletions cut 8 bases from V and 0 bases from J, with 11 bases between. The full variable domain, completed using reference TRBV19 and TRBJ2-7, is DGGITQSPKYLFRKEGQNVTLSCEQNLNHDAMYWYRQDPGQGLRLIYYSQIVNDFQKGDIAEGYSVSREKKESFPLTVTSAQKNPTAFYLCASSGLSSYEQYFGPGTRLTVT.

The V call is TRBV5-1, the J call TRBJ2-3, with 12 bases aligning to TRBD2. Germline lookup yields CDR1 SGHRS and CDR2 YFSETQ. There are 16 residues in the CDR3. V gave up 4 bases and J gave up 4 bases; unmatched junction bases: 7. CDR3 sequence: CASSGRLAGVSDTQYF. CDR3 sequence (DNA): TGCGCCAGCAGCGGCCGACTAGCGGGAGTCTCAGATACGCAGTATTTT.

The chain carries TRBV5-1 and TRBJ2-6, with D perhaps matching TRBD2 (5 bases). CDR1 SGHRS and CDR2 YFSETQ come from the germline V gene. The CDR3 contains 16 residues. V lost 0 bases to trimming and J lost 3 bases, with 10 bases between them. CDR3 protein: CASSLGWGDGANVLTF. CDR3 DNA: TGCGCCAGCAGCTTGGGTTGGGGAGATGGGGCCAACGTCCTGACTTTC.

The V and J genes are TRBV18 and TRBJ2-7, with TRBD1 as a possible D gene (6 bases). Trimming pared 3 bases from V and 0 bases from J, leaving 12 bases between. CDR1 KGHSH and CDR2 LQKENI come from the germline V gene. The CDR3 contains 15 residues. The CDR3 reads CASSPTRGTSYEQYF. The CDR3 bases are TGTGCCAGCTCACCTACGAGGGGGACCTCCTACGAGCAGTACTTC.

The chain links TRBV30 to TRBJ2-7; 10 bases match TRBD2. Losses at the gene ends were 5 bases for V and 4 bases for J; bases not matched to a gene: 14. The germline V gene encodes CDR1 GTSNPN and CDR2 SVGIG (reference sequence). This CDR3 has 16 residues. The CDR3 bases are TGTGCCTGGGCCGGGACTAGCGAAGGACCCTATTACGAGCAGTACTTC. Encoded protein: CAWAGTSEGPYYEQYF.

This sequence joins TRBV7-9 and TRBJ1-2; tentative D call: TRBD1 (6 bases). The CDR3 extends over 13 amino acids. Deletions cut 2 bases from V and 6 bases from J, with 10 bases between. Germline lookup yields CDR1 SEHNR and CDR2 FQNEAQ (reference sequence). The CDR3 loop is CASSLQGRHGYTF. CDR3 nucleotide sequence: TGTGCCAGCAGCTTACAGGGGCGGCATGGCTACACCTTC. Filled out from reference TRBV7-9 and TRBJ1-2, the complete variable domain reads DTGVSQNPRHKITKRGQNVTFRCDPISEHNRLYWYRQTLGQGPEFLTYFQNEAQLEKSRLLSDRFSAERPKGSFSTLEIQRTEQGDSAMYLCASSLQGRHGYTFGSGTRLTVV.